A single sample is the source of the 27 T cell receptor beta chains below, sequenced in a study of Graves' ophthalmopathy and Graves' hyperthyroidism (dated by TCRdb to the late 2010s). The run used an Illumina HiSeq 2000. For repertoire sequencing, TCR beta CDR3 regions were amplified from RNA transcripts. A first-round RT-PCR used HTBI primers with the Qiagen OneStep RT-PCR kit, followed by a second-round multiplex PCR, size selection and purification. The raw public reads went through TCRdb reprocessing: fastp at Q25, MiXCR clone calling, in-frame beta chains kept. Duplicate CDR3 protein sequences are folded into a single record with the most common DNA and genes. The sample table holds around 1.1 million distinct CDR3 sequences, of which about 40% were seen once. The ten top clones hold roughly 10% of the sample. Sequencing used peripheral blood or thyroid tissue (not recorded which). These receptors were obtained from an adult man with Graves' hyperthyroidism.

This clonotype was detected many times. CDR3 coding DNA: TGTGCCAGCAGTCCTTCCCTAGGACAGGGTGGAGAAGGTGAAGCTTTCTTT. Translating it yields CASSPSLGQGGEGEAFF. The rearrangement links TRBV6-6 to TRBJ1-1; 8 positions agree with TRBD1. CDR1 and CDR2 from the germline V gene are MNHNY and SVGAGI (reference sequence). The CDR3 length is 17 residues. The V and J ends lost 5 bases and 7 bases, in that order; junction bases with no gene match: 18.

In this sample, this clonotype turned up many times. V is TRBV2 and J is TRBJ2-7, with D possibly being TRBD1 (5 bases). The CDR3 length is 14 residues. Germline lookup yields CDR1 SNHLY and CDR2 FYNNEI. V shed 2 bases and J shed 2 bases, with 10 bases lying between them. The CDR3 bases are TGTGCCAGCAGTGAAAGGGGCAGAGCCTACGAGCAGTACTTC. This sequence encodes CASSERGRAYEQYF. Variable domain in full (rest from reference TRBV2 and TRBJ2-7): EPEVTQTPSHQVTQMGQEVILRCVPISNHLYFYWYRQILGQKVEFLVSFYNNEISEKSEIFDDQFSVERPDGSNFTLKIRSTKLEDSAMYFCASSERGRAYEQYFGPGTRLTVT.

Concerning this clonotype itself: Mismatch with germline at one junction end may stem from a read error. V gene TRBV6-6 combines with J gene TRBJ2-5; D is perhaps TRBD2 (7 bases). The CDR3 is 12 amino acids. Germline CDR1 is MNHNY and CDR2 is SVGAGI (reference sequence). CDR3: CASGPGGLGANF. The CDR3 nucleotides read TGTGCCAGCGGGCCCGGGGGGCTGGGGGCGAACTTC.

This clonotype appeared a few times. The rearrangement uses TRBV7-7 and TRBJ2-7; 7 nucleotides line up with TRBD2. The V and J ends lost 6 bases and 2 bases, in that order; junction bases with no gene match: 7. The germline CDR1 and CDR2 sequences are SSHAT and FNYEAQ (reference sequence). This CDR3 spans 14 amino acids. The CDR3 region has the DNA TGTGCCAGCAGTTCGGCGGGGGACCCCTACGAGCAGTACTTC. Residues: CASSSAGDPYEQYF.

This clonotype was seen many times. CDR3 loop: CASMCCSSGNTIYF. The CDR3 nucleotides read TGTGCCAGCATGTGCTGCAGTTCAGGAAACACCATATATTTT. The V and J genes are TRBV11-2 and TRBJ1-3, with unresolved D. Germline CDR1 is SGHAT and CDR2 is FQNNGV. V lost 7 bases, J lost 4 bases, and 14 bases lay in between. This CDR3 is built from 14 residues.

The gene calls are TRBV20-1 and TRBJ2-7, with 11 bases that match TRBD2. This CDR3 spans 14 amino acids. V dropped 2 bases and J dropped 4; count of bases not matched to a gene: 4. The germline CDR1 and CDR2 sequences are DFQATT and SNEGSKA (reference sequence). In nucleotides, the CDR3 is TGCAGTGCTAGACTAGCGGGAGGTAGTTACGAGCAGTACTTC. Amino acids: CSARLAGGSYEQYF.

This clonotype showed up many times. V and J are TRBV20-1 and TRBJ1-2; D remains ambiguous. CDR3 length: 13 residues. V was shortened by 7 bases and J by 3 bases, with 15 bases between the two germline ends. Germline CDR1 DFQATT, CDR2 SNEGSKA (reference sequence). The CDR3 region is CSVLDHSDYGYTF. The CDR3 DNA sequence: TGCAGTGTTCTTGATCACTCCGACTATGGCTACACCTTC.

V and J are TRBV12-3 or TRBV12-4 and TRBJ2-7; 10 bases are shared with TRBD2. J was trimmed by 3 bases and V by 3 bases; bases with no gene match: 2. The CDR3 has 14 residues. As DNA, the CDR3 is TGTGCCAGCAGTTTGTGGACTAGCGGCTACGAGCAGTACTTC. Protein sequence: CASSLWTSGYEQYF.

This clonotype showed up just a few times. V gene TRBV11-2 combines with J gene TRBJ1-4; 7 bases are shared with TRBD1. V lost 4 bases and J lost 5; bases outside the gene matches: 10. Per the germline V gene, CDR1 is SGHAT and CDR2 is FQNNGV. The CDR3 runs 16 residues. The CDR3 nucleotides read TGTGCCAGCAGCTCTCCCCAGGGGACAGTGAATGAAAAACTGTTTTTT. As protein: CASSSPQGTVNEKLFF. The full variable domain, completed using reference TRBV11-2 and TRBJ1-4, is EAGVAQSPRYKIIEKRQSVAFWCNPISGHATLYWYQQILGQGPKLLIQFQNNGVVDDSQLPKDRFSAERLKGVDSTLKIQPAKLEDSAVYLCASSSPQGTVNEKLFFGSGTQLSVL.

Ten or more counts support this clonotype. The rearrangement uses TRBV7-2 and TRBJ2-5; 11 positions agree with TRBD2. Germline V gene data show CDR1 as SGHTA and CDR2 as FQGNSA. After removal of 5 bases from V and 5 bases from J, the junction contained 10 bases not matched to a gene. The CDR3 runs 16 residues. Written as DNA, the CDR3 is TGTGCCAGCAGCCGAGTAGCGGGAGGGCAGGGGGAGACCCAGTACTTC. It is translated as CASSRVAGGQGETQYF.

This clonotype came up once. The chain couples TRBV7-9 to TRBJ2-5; TRBD2 matches 12 bases. This CDR3 spans 16 amino acids. Trimming cost V 5 bases and J 2 bases; bases outside gene matches: 6. Germline CDR1 reads SEHNR; CDR2 reads FQNEAQ (reference sequence). The chain's CDR3 is CASSRTSGDPQETQYF. CDR3 in DNA: TGTGCCAGCAGCCGGACTAGCGGGGACCCTCAAGAGACCCAGTACTTC.

In this sample, this clonotype turned up many times. V and J are TRBV7-9 and TRBJ1-2, with D tentatively TRBD1 (6 bases). The CDR3 runs to 16 residues. Trimming took 7 bases from V and 7 from J, leaving 25 bases between them. Germline CDR1 reads SEHNR; CDR2 reads FQNEAQ (reference sequence). The CDR3 loop reads CASNPRGSGDSGGYTF. DNA for the CDR3: TGTGCCAGCAACCCAAGGGGGTCGGGGGATAGCGGTGGCTACACCTTC.

To note about this clonotype: A clone one base away is much larger, so this may be a read error. The chain employs TRBV7-8 and TRBJ1-3; D gene ambiguous. V dropped 2 bases and J dropped 8 bases, with 10 bases sitting between them. The germline V gene encodes CDR1 SGHVS and CDR2 FQNEAQ. The CDR3 has 13 residues. CDR3 nucleotide sequence: TGTGCCAGCAGCTTACTGGCGGGAGACACCATATATTTT. As protein: CASSLLAGDTIYF.

The chain uses TRBV6-5 and TRBJ1-5; D is undetermined. The CDR3 is 15 residues long. Germline CDR1 reads MNHEY; CDR2 reads SVGAGI. Trimming removed 0 bases at V and 4 bases at J, with 10 bases between. The CDR3 nucleotides are TGTGCCAGCAGTTACTCGATGGTCGATAATCAGCCCCAGCATTTT. This codes for CASSYSMVDNQPQHF.

This rearrangement joins TRBV7-9 to TRBJ1-4; D not certain. V was trimmed by 5 bases and J by 4 bases, leaving 11 bases between them. This CDR3 is built from 14 residues. Germline lookup yields CDR1 SEHNR and CDR2 FQNEAQ (reference sequence). The CDR3 here is CASSPNAGNEKLFF. The CDR3 DNA follows: TGTGCCAGCAGCCCCAACGCGGGTAATGAAAAACTGTTTTTT.

This clonotype has a count of ten or more. The chain has TRBV12-3 or TRBV12-4 and TRBJ1-1, with D perhaps TRBD1 (5 bases). V was shortened by 2 bases and J by 10 bases, with 17 bases between the two germline ends. The CDR3 length is 14 residues. In DNA form, the CDR3 reads TGTGCCAGCAGTTTATCAGGGAAGAATCTTGGAGCTTTCTTT. It yields the protein CASSLSGKNLGAFF.

V is TRBV4-3 and J is TRBJ1-5; weak D call: TRBD1 (5 bases). Germline lookup yields CDR1 LGHNA and CDR2 YSLEER. The CDR3 consists of 16 residues. V gave up 1 base and J gave up 0 bases, with 10 bases separating them. This chain's CDR3 is CASSQVWDDSNQPQHF. The CDR3 coding sequence is TGCGCCAGCAGCCAAGTGTGGGACGATAGCAATCAGCCCCAGCATTTT.

This clonotype has ten or more counts. This chain uses TRBV7-9 with TRBJ2-5; D is unresolved. This CDR3 spans 15 amino acids. Germline V gene lookup returns CDR1 SEHNR and CDR2 FQNEAQ (reference sequence). V lost 0 bases to trimming and J lost 1 base, with 9 bases between them. The CDR3 DNA reads as TGTGCCAGCAGCTTAGCCCGTCTGAGCCAAGAGACCCAGTACTTC. It specifies CASSLARLSQETQYF.

There are a few counts of this clonotype. The V call is TRBV2, the J call TRBJ1-6, with unresolved D. Germline values: CDR1 SNHLY, CDR2 FYNNEI. Between the trimmed V and J ends, which lost 6 bases and 7 bases, there was a span of 13 bases. The CDR3 is 14 residues long. CDR3 residues: CASSPTSQNSPLHF. The CDR3 bases are TGTGCCAGCAGCCCGACGTCTCAAAATTCACCCCTCCACTTT. Full variable domain (remainder filled in from reference TRBV2 and TRBJ1-6): EPEVTQTPSHQVTQMGQEVILRCVPISNHLYFYWYRQILGQKVEFLVSFYNNEISEKSEIFDDQFSVERPDGSNFTLKIRSTKLEDSAMYFCASSPTSQNSPLHFGNGTRLTVT.

The gene calls are TRBV19 and TRBJ2-7; a weak D match, TRBD1 (5 bases). This CDR3 comprises 11 residues. The V and J ends lost 8 bases and 5 bases respectively, with 10 bases between them. Germline-derived CDR1 and CDR2 are LNHDA and SQIVND (reference sequence). The CDR3 coding sequence is TGTGCCAGTCCATACAGGAACGAGCAGTACTTC. Translation: CASPYRNEQYF. Supplemented by reference TRBV19 and TRBJ2-7, the full variable domain reads DGGITQSPKYLFRKEGQNVTLSCEQNLNHDAMYWYRQDPGQGLRLIYYSQIVNDFQKGDIAEGYSVSREKKESFPLTVTSAQKNPTAFYLCASPYRNEQYFGPGTRLTVT.

The rearrangement joins TRBV11-2 to TRBJ2-7; 12 bases align to TRBD2. Looked up from germline, CDR1 is SGHAT and CDR2 is FQNNGV. The junction had 5 bases not matched to a gene; V was cut back by 8 bases and J by 3 bases. The CDR3 has 14 residues. The CDR3 DNA reads TGTGCCAGCCAGAGGACTAGCGGGGTCTACGAGCAGTACTTC. It specifies CASQRTSGVYEQYF.

This rearrangement joins TRBV19 to TRBJ2-1; D tentatively fits TRBD1 or TRBD2 (5 bases each). The V end lost 4 bases, the J end lost 6 bases, and 22 bases lay between the germline ends. In germline, CDR1 is LNHDA, CDR2 SQIVND (reference sequence). This CDR3 is built from 17 residues. This CDR3 is CASSRNPGRGPLNEQFF. The CDR3 region has the DNA TGTGCCAGTAGTAGAAATCCGGGACGGGGCCCTCTCAATGAGCAGTTCTTC.

This clonotype has a handful of counts. The gene calls are TRBV5-1 and TRBJ2-6; no firm D call. CDR3 size: 14 residues. V gave up 5 bases and J gave up 3 bases, with 9 bases separating them. CDR1 and CDR2 from the germline V gene are SGHRS and YFSETQ. The CDR3 coding sequence is TGCGCCAGCAGTTGGGGTTATGGGGCCAACGTCCTGACTTTC. It is translated as CASSWGYGANVLTF.

The chain recombines TRBV7-9 with TRBJ2-3; 8 bases are shared with TRBD1. The CDR3 is made up of 15 amino acids. After removal of 5 bases from V and 5 bases from J, the junction contained 9 bases not matched to a gene. CDR1 is SEHNR, CDR2 FQNEAQ, per germline (reference sequence). CDR3 coding DNA: TGTGCCAGCAGCCACGGACAGGGAGTCATAGATACGCAGTATTTT. This sequence encodes CASSHGQGVIDTQYF. The full variable domain, its missing parts supplied by reference TRBV7-9 and TRBJ2-3, is DTGVSQNPRHKITKRGQNVTFRCDPISEHNRLYWYRQTLGQGPEFLTYFQNEAQLEKSRLLSDRFSAERPKGSFSTLEIQRTEQGDSAMYLCASSHGQGVIDTQYFGPGTRLTVL.

The chain employs TRBV10-3 and TRBJ1-1, with a possible D match to TRBD1 (5 bases). V lost 3 bases and J 7 bases, leaving 18 bases between the germline ends. CDR1 ENHRY and CDR2 SYGVKD come from the germline V gene. This CDR3 contains 15 residues. DNA of the CDR3: TGTGCCATCAGTGACTTTGGGAAGCGGGGGTTTGAAGCTTTCTTT. Amino acid sequence: CAISDFGKRGFEAFF.

This clonotype has just a few counts. The V and J genes are TRBV30 and TRBJ1-3; D unclear. Germline V gene sequence: CDR1 GTSNPN, CDR2 SVGIG (reference sequence). Trimming left V 0 bases short and J 2 bases short, with 8 bases between. The CDR3 length is 14 residues. CDR3 sequence reads: CAWSVRGAGNTIYF. For the CDR3, the DNA is TGTGCCTGGAGTGTACGGGGTGCTGGAAACACCATATATTTT.

Ten or more counts support this clonotype. J is TRBJ1-2 and V is TRBV12-3 or TRBV12-4, with D possibly being TRBD1 (6 bases). The CDR3 is 13 residues long. V gave up 5 bases and J gave up 4 bases, with 11 bases separating them. As DNA, the CDR3 is TGTGCCAGCAGTCAGGGGACGGTCTATGGCTACACCTTC. Encoded protein: CASSQGTVYGYTF.